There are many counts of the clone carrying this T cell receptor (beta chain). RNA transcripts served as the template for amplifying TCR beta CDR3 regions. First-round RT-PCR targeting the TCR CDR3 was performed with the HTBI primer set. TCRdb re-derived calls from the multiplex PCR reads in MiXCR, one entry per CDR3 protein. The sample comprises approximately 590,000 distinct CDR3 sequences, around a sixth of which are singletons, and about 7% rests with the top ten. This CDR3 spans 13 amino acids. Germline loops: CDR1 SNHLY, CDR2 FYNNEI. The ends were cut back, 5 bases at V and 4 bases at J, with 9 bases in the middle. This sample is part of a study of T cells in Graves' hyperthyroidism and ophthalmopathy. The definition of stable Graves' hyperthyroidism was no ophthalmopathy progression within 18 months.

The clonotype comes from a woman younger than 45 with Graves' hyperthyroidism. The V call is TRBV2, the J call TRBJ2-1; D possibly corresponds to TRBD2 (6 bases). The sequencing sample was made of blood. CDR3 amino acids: CASSPGTYNEQFF. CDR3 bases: TGTGCCAGCAGTCCAGGGACTTACAATGAGCAGTTCTTC.